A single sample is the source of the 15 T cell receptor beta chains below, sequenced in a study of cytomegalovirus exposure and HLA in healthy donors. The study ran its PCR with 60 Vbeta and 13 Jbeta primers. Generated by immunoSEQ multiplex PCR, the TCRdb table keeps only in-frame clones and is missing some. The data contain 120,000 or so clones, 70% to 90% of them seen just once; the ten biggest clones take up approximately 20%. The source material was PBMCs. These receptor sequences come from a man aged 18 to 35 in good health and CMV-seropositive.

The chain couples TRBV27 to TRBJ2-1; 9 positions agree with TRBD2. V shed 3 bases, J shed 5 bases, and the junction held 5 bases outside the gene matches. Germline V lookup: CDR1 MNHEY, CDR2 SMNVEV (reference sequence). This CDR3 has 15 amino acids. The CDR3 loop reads CASSLFSGGHNEQFF. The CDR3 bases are TGTGCCAGCAGTTTGTTTAGCGGGGGTCACAATGAGCAGTTCTTC.

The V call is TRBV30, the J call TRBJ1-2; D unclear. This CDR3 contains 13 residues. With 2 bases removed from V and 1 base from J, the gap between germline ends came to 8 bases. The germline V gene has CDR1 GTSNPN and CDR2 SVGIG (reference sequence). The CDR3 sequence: CAWSLFVNYGYTF. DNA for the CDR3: TGTGCCTGGAGTCTTTTCGTTAACTATGGCTACACCTTC.

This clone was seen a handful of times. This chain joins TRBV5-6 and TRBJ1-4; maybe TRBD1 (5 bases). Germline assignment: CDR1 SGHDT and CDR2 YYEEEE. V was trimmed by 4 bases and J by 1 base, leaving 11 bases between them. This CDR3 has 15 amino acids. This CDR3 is CASSPKGLTNEKLFF. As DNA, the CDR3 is TGTGCCAGCAGCCCGAAGGGACTAACTAATGAAAAACTGTTTTTT.

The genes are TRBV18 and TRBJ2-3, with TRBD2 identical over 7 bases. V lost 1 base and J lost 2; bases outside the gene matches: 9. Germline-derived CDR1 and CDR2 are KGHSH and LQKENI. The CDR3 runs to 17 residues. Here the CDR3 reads CASSPLEASGNTDTQYF. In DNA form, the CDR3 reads TGTGCCAGCTCACCACTTGAGGCTAGCGGAAACACAGATACGCAGTATTTT.

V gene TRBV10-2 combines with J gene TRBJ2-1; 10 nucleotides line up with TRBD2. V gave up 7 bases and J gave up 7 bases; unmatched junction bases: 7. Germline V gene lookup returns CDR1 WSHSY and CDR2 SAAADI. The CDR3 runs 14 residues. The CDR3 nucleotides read TGCGCCAGCAAAGAGCGGGGGGGCCTAAATGAGCAGTTCTTC. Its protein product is CASKERGGLNEQFF.

CDR3 in DNA: TGTGCCAGCAGCATCATAGCGGGGGGGCGAGCCAAAAACATTCAGTACTTC. Its protein product is CASSIIAGGRAKNIQYF. The chain joins TRBV5-6 to TRBJ2-4, with 11 bases fitting TRBD2. The length of the CDR3 is 17 residues. Germline V CDR1 and CDR2: SGHDT, YYEEEE. With V trimmed by 4 bases and J by 0 bases, 6 bases remained unmatched.

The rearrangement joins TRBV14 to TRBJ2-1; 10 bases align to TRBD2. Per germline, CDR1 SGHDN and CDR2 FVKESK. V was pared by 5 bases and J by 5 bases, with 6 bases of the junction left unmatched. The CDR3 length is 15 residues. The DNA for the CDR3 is TGTGCCAGCAGCAAAGGACTAGCGGCCAACAATGAGCAGTTCTTC. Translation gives CASSKGLAANNEQFF. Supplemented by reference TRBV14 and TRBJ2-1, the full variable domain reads EAGVTQFPSHSVIEKGQTVTLRCDPISGHDNLYWYRRVMGKEIKFLLHFVKESKQDESGMPNNRFLAERTGGTYSTLKVQPAELEDSGVYFCASSKGLAANNEQFFGPGTRLTVL.

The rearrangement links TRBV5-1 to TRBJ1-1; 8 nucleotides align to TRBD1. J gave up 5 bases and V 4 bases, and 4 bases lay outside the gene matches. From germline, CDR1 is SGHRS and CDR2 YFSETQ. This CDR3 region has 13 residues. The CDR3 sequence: CASSVQGVTEAFF. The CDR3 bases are TGCGCCAGCAGCGTACAGGGGGTTACTGAAGCTTTCTTT.

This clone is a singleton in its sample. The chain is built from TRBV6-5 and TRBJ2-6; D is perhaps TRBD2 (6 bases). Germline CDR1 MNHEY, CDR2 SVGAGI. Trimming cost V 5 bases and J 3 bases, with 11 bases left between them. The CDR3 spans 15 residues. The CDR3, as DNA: TGTGCCAGCAGTATTCTGGGGGGTGGGGCCAACGTCCTGACTTTC. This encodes CASSILGGGANVLTF.

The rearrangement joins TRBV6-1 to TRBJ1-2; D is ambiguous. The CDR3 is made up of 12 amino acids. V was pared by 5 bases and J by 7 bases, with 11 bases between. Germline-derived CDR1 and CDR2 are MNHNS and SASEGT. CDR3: CASSTKARGYTF. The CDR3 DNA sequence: TGTGCCAGCAGTACCAAAGCTCGTGGCTACACCTTC.

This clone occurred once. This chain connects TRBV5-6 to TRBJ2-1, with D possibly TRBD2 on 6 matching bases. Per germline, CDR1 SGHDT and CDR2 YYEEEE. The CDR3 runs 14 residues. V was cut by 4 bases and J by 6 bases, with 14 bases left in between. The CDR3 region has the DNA TGTGCCAGCAGCGGGGGACTTTACTTCAATGAGCAGTTCTTC. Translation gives CASSGGLYFNEQFF. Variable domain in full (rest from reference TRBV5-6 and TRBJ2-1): DAGVTQSPTHLIKTRGQQVTLRCSPKSGHDTVSWYQQALGQGPQFIFQYYEEEERQRGNFPDRFSGHQFPNYSSELNVNALLLGDSALYLCASSGGLYFNEQFFGPGTRLTVL.

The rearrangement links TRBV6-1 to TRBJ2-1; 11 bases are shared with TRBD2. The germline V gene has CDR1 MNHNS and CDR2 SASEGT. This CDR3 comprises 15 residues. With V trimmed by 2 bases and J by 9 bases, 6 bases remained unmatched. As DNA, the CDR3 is TGTGCCAGCAGTGAATCACTAGCGGGGGCAGGTGAGCAGTTCTTC. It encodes CASSESLAGAGEQFF.

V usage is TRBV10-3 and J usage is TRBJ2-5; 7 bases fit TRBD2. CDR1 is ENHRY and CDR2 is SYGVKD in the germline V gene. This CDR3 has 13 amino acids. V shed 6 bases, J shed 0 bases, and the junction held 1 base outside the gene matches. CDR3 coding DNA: TGTGCCATCAGCGGGGGGTACCAAGAGACCCAGTACTTC. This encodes CAISGGYQETQYF.

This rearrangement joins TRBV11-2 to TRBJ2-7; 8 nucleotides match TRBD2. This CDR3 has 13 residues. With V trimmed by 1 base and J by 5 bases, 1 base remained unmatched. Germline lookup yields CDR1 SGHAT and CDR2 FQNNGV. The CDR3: CASSLAGLDEQYF. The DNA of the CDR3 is TGTGCCAGCAGCTTAGCGGGACTAGACGAGCAGTACTTC.

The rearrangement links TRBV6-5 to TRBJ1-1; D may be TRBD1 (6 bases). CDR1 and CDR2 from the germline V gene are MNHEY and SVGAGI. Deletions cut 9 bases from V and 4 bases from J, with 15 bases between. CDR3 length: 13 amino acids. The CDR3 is CARRGARGTEAFF. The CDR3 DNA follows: TGTGCCAGACGGGGGGCGCGGGGCACTGAAGCTTTCTTT.